The 29 T cell receptor beta chains below come from one sample, sequenced in a study of CD8 T cells in Susac syndrome. About 0.45 to 1 ug RNA was reverse transcribed with random hexamers. One entry per CDR3 protein results from TCRdb running MiXCR on the immunoSEQ multiplex PCR reads. The sample lists approximately 280,000 distinct CDR3 sequences; 70% to 90% were seen once. The sequenced material came from CD8+ T cells from PBMCs. These receptors were collected from a human donor with multiple sclerosis.

This chain connects TRBV27 to TRBJ1-1, with D uncertain. The CDR3 covers 13 residues. V was pared by 3 bases and J by 1 base, with 6 bases between. Germline-derived CDR1 and CDR2 are MNHEY and SMNVEV (reference sequence). The CDR3 loop is CASSFAANTEAFF. CDR3 DNA sequence: TGTGCCAGCAGTTTCGCGGCGAACACTGAAGCTTTCTTT.

The chain has TRBV7-9 and TRBJ1-1, with D perhaps TRBD1 (5 bases). The CDR3 loop spans 14 amino acids. Germline assignment: CDR1 SEHNR and CDR2 FQNEAQ (reference sequence). V lost 11 bases, J lost 4 bases, and 20 bases lay in between. CDR3 nucleotides: TGTGCCGGTATTTCCGGGACTGGAGGCACTGAAGCTTTCTTT. Translation gives CAGISGTGGTEAFF.

The chain is built from TRBV3-1 and TRBJ2-7; D assignment may be TRBD1 or TRBD2 (5 bases each). The CDR3 has 14 residues. Germline CDR1 is LGHDT and CDR2 is YNNKEL (reference sequence). Trimming stripped 2 bases from V and 3 bases from J, with 11 bases between. For the CDR3, the DNA is TGTGCCAGCAGCCAACCCCGGGGCGGCTACGAGCAGTACTTC. Translated: CASSQPRGGYEQYF.

The V and J genes are TRBV14 and TRBJ2-1, with D perhaps matching TRBD2 (6 bases). CDR1 and CDR2 from the germline V gene are SGHDN and FVKESK. The V and J ends lost 4 bases and 6 bases respectively, with 16 bases between them. The CDR3 extends over 15 amino acids. Here the CDR3 reads CASSPWGGGANEQFF. The CDR3 DNA reads TGTGCCAGCAGCCCATGGGGAGGAGGGGCCAATGAGCAGTTCTTC.

The genes are TRBV7-2 and TRBJ2-7; D ambiguous. Looked up from germline, CDR1 is SGHTA and CDR2 is FQGNSA. The CDR3 loop spans 18 amino acids. V lost 0 bases and J lost 0, with 18 bases in between. The CDR3 loop reads CASSLAGSLRYFSYEQYF. CDR3 sequence (DNA): TGTGCCAGCAGCTTAGCGGGTTCACTTCGCTATTTCTCCTACGAGCAGTACTTC.

The genes are TRBV27 and TRBJ2-1; TRBD2 might be the D (5 bases). Germline CDR1 MNHEY, CDR2 SMNVEV (reference sequence). This CDR3 is built from 16 residues. Between the trimmed V and J ends, which lost 5 bases and 0 bases, there was a span of 14 bases. The CDR3 spells CASSPSRGSSYNEQFF. In DNA, the CDR3 is TGTGCCAGCAGTCCCTCTAGAGGGAGCTCCTACAATGAGCAGTTCTTC.

To note about this clonotype: A junction boundary mismatches the germline segment, possibly from a read error. V is TRBV28 and J is TRBJ1-1; D gene ambiguous. This CDR3 has 15 residues. Germline-derived CDR1 and CDR2 are MDHEN and SYDVKM. CDR3 sequence reads: CANSFVVGGNTEAFF. CDR3 in DNA: TGTGCCAACAGTTTCGTGGTGGGCGGTAACACTGAAGCTTTCTTT.

This clonotype was seen a few times. The rearrangement joins TRBV6-5 to TRBJ2-5; either TRBD1 or TRBD2 may fit D (5 bases each). In germline, CDR1 is MNHEY, CDR2 SVGAGI. This CDR3 spans 15 amino acids. V was trimmed by 0 bases and J by 5 bases, leaving 13 bases between them. The CDR3 region is CASSYSGIEGETQYF. CDR3 coding DNA: TGTGCCAGCAGTTACTCGGGGATAGAGGGGGAGACCCAGTACTTC.

V and J are TRBV13 and TRBJ1-1; D not resolved. The CDR3 spans 12 residues. V lost 0 bases, J lost 10 bases, and 9 bases lay in between. Germline V gives CDR1 PRHDT, CDR2 FYEKMQ (reference sequence). CDR3 nucleotides: TGTGCCAGCAGCTTAGGGCTAGGTGGAGCTTTCTTT. This sequence encodes CASSLGLGGAFF.

This clonotype was counted a single time. The V and J genes are TRBV28 and TRBJ2-3; D is undetermined. V was trimmed by 3 bases and J by 2 bases, leaving 12 bases between them. CDR3 length: 15 amino acids. Germline assignment: CDR1 MDHEN and CDR2 SYDVKM. The CDR3 nucleotides are TGTGCCAGCAGTTTGAGCCGAGAAATCACAGATACGCAGTATTTT. It is translated as CASSLSREITDTQYF.

CDR3 sequence: CASRDAGWSEQYF. CDR3 sequence (DNA): TGTGCCAGCAGGGACGCAGGGTGGAGCGAGCAGTACTTC. V usage is TRBV3-1 and J usage is TRBJ2-7, with a possible D match to TRBD1 (5 bases). CDR3 length: 13 amino acids. V was trimmed by 6 bases and J by 6 bases, leaving 15 bases between them. Germline CDR1 is LGHDT and CDR2 is YNNKEL (reference sequence).

V usage is TRBV28 and J usage is TRBJ2-5; 11 bases are shared with TRBD1. There are 17 residues in the CDR3. Germline V gene data show CDR1 as MDHEN and CDR2 as SYDVKM. Trimming at V came to 6 bases and at J to 5 bases, leaving 14 bases not matched to a gene. The CDR3 DNA sequence: TGTGCCAGCAGCTACCCCGGTCCGGGACAGGGGGACGAGACCCAGTACTTC. Protein product: CASSYPGPGQGDETQYF.

The chain couples TRBV12-3 or TRBV12-4 to TRBJ2-2; 9 nucleotides line up with TRBD1. This CDR3 comprises 17 residues. The V segment lost 1 base and the J segment 4 bases; nucleotides outside the gene matches: 7. DNA for the CDR3: TGTGCCAGCAGTTTAGACGGGACAGGGAAACGCACCGGGGAGCTGTTTTTT. This sequence encodes CASSLDGTGKRTGELFF.

The chain couples TRBV27 to TRBJ2-7; the D gene is possibly TRBD1 (5 bases). V was shortened by 1 base and J by 4 bases, with 11 bases between the two germline ends. Germline-derived CDR1 and CDR2 are MNHEY and SMNVEV (reference sequence). There are 14 residues in the CDR3. The CDR3 region is CASSLLQGLYEQYF. DNA for the CDR3: TGTGCCAGCAGTTTATTGCAGGGATTGTACGAGCAGTACTTC.

Here the CDR3 reads CASSDGTGNNGYTF. The CDR3, as DNA: TGTGCCAGCAGTGACGGGACAGGGAATAACGGCTACACCTTC. The chain links TRBV6-7 to TRBJ1-2, with TRBD1 matching over 9 bases. TRBV6-7 is classed as an ORF, of uncertain function. This CDR3 has 14 amino acids. Trimming removed 5 bases from V and 8 bases from J; junction bases left unmatched: 9.

The V call is TRBV28, the J call TRBJ2-3, with unresolved D. There are 15 residues in the CDR3. The ends were cut back, 7 bases at V and 5 bases at J, with 19 bases in the middle. Germline lookup yields CDR1 MDHEN and CDR2 SYDVKM. This CDR3 is CASTPLYKTGDTQYF. CDR3 nucleotides: TGTGCCAGCACCCCCTTGTATAAAACGGGAGATACGCAGTATTTT.

Details on this clonotype: Compared with germline, one end of the junction differs, possibly owing to a read error. This chain connects TRBV27 to TRBJ2-3, with TRBD2 matching 10 bases. The CDR3 has 17 amino acids. From germline, CDR1 is MNHEY and CDR2 SMNVEV (reference sequence). The CDR3 sequence: CASSLWTSGSSTDTQFF. CDR3 DNA sequence: TGTGCCAGCAGTCTATGGACTAGCGGCTCTAGCACAGATACGCAGTTTTTT.

This clonotype was detected only once. J is TRBJ1-4 and V is TRBV2; TRBD1 is a possible D gene (6 bases). Germline V gene lookup returns CDR1 SNHLY and CDR2 FYNNEI. Trimming shortened V by 5 bases and J by 0 bases, and 19 bases separated the two germline ends. The CDR3 length is 18 residues. CDR3 loop: CASSTRQGILTTNEKLFF. The CDR3 DNA is TGTGCCAGCAGTACCCGGCAGGGGATCCTTACAACTAATGAAAAACTGTTTTTT. Full variable domain (outside the CDR3, taken from reference TRBV2 and TRBJ1-4): EPEVTQTPSHQVTQMGQEVILRCVPISNHLYFYWYRQILGQKVEFLVSFYNNEISEKSEIFDDQFSVERPDGSNFTLKIRSTKLEDSAMYFCASSTRQGILTTNEKLFFGSGTQLSVL.

The CDR3 bases are TGCAGTGCTAGAGATTGGGGGACTTCCCCTTCCCCCGATGGCTACACCTTC. Protein sequence: CSARDWGTSPSPDGYTF. The chain carries TRBV20-1 and TRBJ1-2, with D perhaps matching TRBD1 (5 bases). Trimming shortened V by 0 bases and J by 6 bases, and 23 bases separated the two germline ends. This CDR3 comprises 17 residues. CDR1 is DFQATT, CDR2 SNEGSKA, per germline (reference sequence).

The chain combines TRBV12-3 or TRBV12-4 with TRBJ1-1, with unresolved D. V lost 6 bases to trimming and J lost 0 bases, with 5 bases between them. This CDR3 is built from 12 residues. CDR3: CASRDMNTEAFF. Here the CDR3 DNA reads TGTGCCAGCAGAGATATGAACACTGAAGCTTTCTTT.

The CDR3 nucleotides are TGTGCCAGCAGTTTATTTCATGGTTGGGGCACTGAAGCTTTCTTT. Its translation is CASSLFHGWGTEAFF. The chain recombines TRBV12-3 or TRBV12-4 with TRBJ1-1; D is unclear. The length of the CDR3 is 15 residues. V shed 2 bases and J shed 4 bases, with 14 bases lying between them.

This chain links TRBV20-1 with TRBJ1-2; no clear D gene. Germline CDR1 reads DFQATT; CDR2 reads SNEGSKA (reference sequence). This CDR3 is 15 amino acids long. The V end was cut by 0 bases, the J end by 2 bases, with 13 bases between. The DNA of the CDR3 is TGCAGTGCTAGAGATCTAGAGGGATCGAACTATGGCTACACCTTC. Translating it yields CSARDLEGSNYGYTF.

The J gene is TRBJ2-7, the V gene TRBV2, with D perhaps matching TRBD1 or TRBD2 (5 bases each). CDR1 is SNHLY, CDR2 FYNNEI, per germline. This CDR3 contains 14 residues. Trimming cost V 3 bases and J 2 bases, with 11 bases left between them. CDR3 residues: CASSERDRTYEQYF. For the CDR3, the DNA is TGTGCCAGCAGTGAGAGGGACCGAACCTACGAGCAGTACTTC.

This chain links TRBV20-1 with TRBJ2-7, with 7 nucleotides matching TRBD1. CDR3 length equals 13 residues. Germline-derived CDR1 and CDR2 are DFQATT and SNEGSKA (reference sequence). V shed 7 bases and J 5 bases; nucleotides not matched to a gene: 11. The CDR3 nucleotides are TGCAGTGTCCCCGACAGGGAATGGCACGAGCAGTACTTC. Amino acid sequence: CSVPDREWHEQYF.

The gene calls are TRBV20-1 and TRBJ2-7, with D unclear. The V and J ends lost 1 base and 1 base respectively, with 8 bases between them. The CDR3 is 13 amino acids. Germline V gene sequence: CDR1 DFQATT, CDR2 SNEGSKA (reference sequence). The CDR3 protein is CSARVTESYEQYF. CDR3 DNA: TGCAGTGCTAGAGTTACGGAGTCCTACGAGCAGTACTTC.

The CDR3 region has the DNA TGTGCCAGCAGCTCAACAACAGGGGGCACTGAAGCTTTCTTT. It encodes CASSSTTGGTEAFF. This chain connects TRBV7-9 to TRBJ1-1; TRBD1 agrees at 8 bases. Germline-derived CDR1 and CDR2 are SEHNR and FQNEAQ (reference sequence). CDR3 size: 14 residues. Trimming took 4 bases from V and 4 from J; bases not matched to a gene: 5. Full variable domain (missing parts from reference TRBV7-9 and TRBJ1-1): DTGVSQNPRHKITKRGQNVTFRCDPISEHNRLYWYRQTLGQGPEFLTYFQNEAQLEKSRLLSDRFSAERPKGSFSTLEIQRTEQGDSAMYLCASSSTTGGTEAFFGQGTRLTVV.

The rearrangement links TRBV20-1 to TRBJ2-4, with D possibly matching TRBD1 (6 bases). Germline V gene data show CDR1 as DFQATT and CDR2 as SNEGSKA (reference sequence). V was trimmed by 2 bases and J by 7 bases, leaving 15 bases between them. CDR3 length: 14 residues. The CDR3 coding sequence is TGCAGTGCTAGAAGTCAGGGGAGTAGGAACATTCAGTACTTC. Amino acid sequence: CSARSQGSRNIQYF.

The genes are TRBV9 and TRBJ1-2; tentative D call: TRBD1 (5 bases). V gave up 0 bases and J gave up 8 bases, with 8 bases separating them. Germline CDR1 is SGDLS and CDR2 is YYNGEE. This CDR3 has 12 amino acids. The CDR3 region has the DNA TGTGCCAGCAGCGTAGAGTCAGGGGGCTACACCTTC. Translated: CASSVESGGYTF.

This sequence joins TRBV6-2 or TRBV6-3 and TRBJ2-3; tentatively, D is TRBD2 (6 bases). The length of the CDR3 is 16 residues. Trimming pared 5 bases from V and 4 bases from J, leaving 19 bases between. Germline assignment: CDR1 MNHEY and CDR2 SVGEGT. This CDR3 reads CASSRFTYGSADTQYF. The CDR3 region has the DNA TGTGCCAGCAGTCGATTCACCTACGGGAGCGCAGATACGCAGTATTTT.